A selection of T cell receptor beta chains follows, all from one sample in a study of blood T cell repertoires in COVID-19. This table comes from immunoSEQ multiplex PCR, and its TCRdb copy is limited to in-frame clones, with some not included. The sample has 150,000 or so clones, about 80% seen once. What was sequenced was peripheral blood. All receptors derive from a woman older than 75 with acute or convalescent COVID-19. Both conserved end residues are part of each CDR3. Fields, in order: D gene, V gene, clone size, J gene, CDR3 protein, CDR3 DNA. D genes are given only for firm matches. Size is stated for part of the rows, as once, few or many counts, or as a class when the clone is expanded.

D gene: -; V gene: TRBV2; clone size: once; J gene: TRBJ2-1; CDR3 protein: CASRWGQGYYNEQFF; CDR3 DNA: TGTGCCAGCAGGTGGGGTCAGGGGTACTACAATGAGCAGTTCTTC
D gene: -; V gene: TRBV30; clone size: -; J gene: TRBJ1-2; CDR3 protein: CASQSGFYGYTF; CDR3 DNA: TGTGCCTCCCAATCTGGCTTCTATGGCTACACCTTC
D gene: -; V gene: TRBV9; clone size: -; J gene: TRBJ1-6; CDR3 protein: CASSLSRDNSPLHF; CDR3 DNA: TGTGCCAGCAGCCTTAGCAGAGATAATTCACCCCTCCACTTT
D gene: TRBD2; V gene: TRBV25-1; clone size: -; J gene: TRBJ2-2; CDR3 protein: CASSDPGLGELFF; CDR3 DNA: TGTGCCAGCAGTGACCCGGGACTAGGGGAGCTGTTTTTT
D gene: -; V gene: TRBV11-3; clone size: few; J gene: TRBJ2-7; CDR3 protein: CASSLSGNEQYF; CDR3 DNA: TGTGCCAGCAGCTTATCGGGTAACGAGCAGTACTTC
D gene: TRBD1; V gene: TRBV5-4; clone size: -; J gene: TRBJ2-7; CDR3 protein: CASSLPGQGTYEQYF; CDR3 DNA: TGTGCCAGCAGCTTACCAGGACAGGGGACCTACGAGCAGTACTTC
D gene: TRBD2; V gene: TRBV9; clone size: -; J gene: TRBJ2-7; CDR3 protein: CASSPHSGRNSYEQYF; CDR3 DNA: TGTGCCAGCAGCCCTCATAGCGGGAGAAACTCCTACGAGCAGTACTTC
D gene: TRBD2; V gene: TRBV6-5; clone size: once; J gene: TRBJ2-7; CDR3 protein: CASRYRTSGPYEQYF; CDR3 DNA: TGTGCCAGCAGATACCGGACTAGCGGTCCCTACGAGCAGTACTTC
D gene: -; V gene: TRBV9; clone size: -; J gene: TRBJ2-2; CDR3 protein: CASSVAGGASTGELFF; CDR3 DNA: TGTGCCAGCAGCGTAGCCGGAGGGGCGAGCACCGGGGAGCTGTTTTTT
D gene: TRBD2; V gene: TRBV7-2; clone size: -; J gene: TRBJ2-7; CDR3 protein: CASSLSLMSSGVFNEQYF; CDR3 DNA: TGTGCCAGCAGCTTGTCCTTGATGTCTAGCGGGGTTTTCAACGAGCAGTACTTC
D gene: TRBD1; V gene: TRBV7-9; clone size: -; J gene: TRBJ2-3; CDR3 protein: CASSLWRQGSDTQYF; CDR3 DNA: TGTGCCAGCAGCTTATGGCGACAGGGCTCAGATACGCAGTATTTT
D gene: TRBD2; V gene: TRBV5-1; clone size: -; J gene: TRBJ2-7; CDR3 protein: CASRSATGTSSYEQYF; CDR3 DNA: TGCGCCAGCAGAAGCGCTACCGGGACTAGCTCCTACGAGCAGTACTTC
D gene: -; V gene: TRBV7-2; clone size: -; J gene: TRBJ2-7; CDR3 protein: CASSLINYEQYF; CDR3 DNA: TGTGCCAGCAGCTTAATAAACTACGAGCAGTACTTC
D gene: -; V gene: TRBV6-1; clone size: -; J gene: TRBJ1-6; CDR3 protein: CASSEGMTYNSPLHF; CDR3 DNA: TGTGCCAGCAGTGAGGGCATGACCTATAATTCACCCCTCCACTTT
D gene: TRBD2; V gene: TRBV6-6; clone size: -; J gene: TRBJ2-7; CDR3 protein: CASTPTSGGISEQYF; CDR3 DNA: TGTGCCAGCACTCCTACTAGCGGGGGAATCTCCGAGCAGTACTTC
D gene: -; V gene: TRBV9; clone size: -; J gene: TRBJ2-5; CDR3 protein: CAGLRVQETQYF; CDR3 DNA: TGTGCCGGACTGAGGGTCCAAGAGACCCAGTACTTC
D gene: TRBD2; V gene: TRBV18; clone size: -; J gene: TRBJ2-5; CDR3 protein: CASSPMALAGTRETQYF; CDR3 DNA: TGTGCCAGCTCACCAATGGCGTTAGCGGGGACTAGAGAGACCCAGTACTTC
D gene: -; V gene: TRBV11-2; clone size: -; J gene: TRBJ2-7; CDR3 protein: CASSSTGPYEQYF; CDR3 DNA: TGTGCCAGCAGCTCGACAGGCCCCTACGAGCAGTACTTC